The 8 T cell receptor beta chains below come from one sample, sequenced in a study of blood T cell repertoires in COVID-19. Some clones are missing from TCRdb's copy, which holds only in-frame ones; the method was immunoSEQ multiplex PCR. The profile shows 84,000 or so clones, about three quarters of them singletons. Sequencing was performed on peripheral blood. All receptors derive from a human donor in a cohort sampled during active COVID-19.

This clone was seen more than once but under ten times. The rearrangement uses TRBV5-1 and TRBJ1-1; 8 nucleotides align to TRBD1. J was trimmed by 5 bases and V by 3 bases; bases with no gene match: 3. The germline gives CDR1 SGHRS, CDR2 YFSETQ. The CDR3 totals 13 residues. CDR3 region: CASSSGQGTEAFF. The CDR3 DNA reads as TGCGCCAGCAGCTCAGGACAGGGAACTGAAGCTTTCTTT.

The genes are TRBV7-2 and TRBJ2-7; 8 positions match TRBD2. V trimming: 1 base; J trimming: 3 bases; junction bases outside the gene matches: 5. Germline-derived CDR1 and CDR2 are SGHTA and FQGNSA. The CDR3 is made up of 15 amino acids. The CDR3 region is CASSLGSGTSYEQYF. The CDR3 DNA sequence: TGTGCCAGCAGCTTAGGGAGCGGGACTAGCTACGAGCAGTACTTC.

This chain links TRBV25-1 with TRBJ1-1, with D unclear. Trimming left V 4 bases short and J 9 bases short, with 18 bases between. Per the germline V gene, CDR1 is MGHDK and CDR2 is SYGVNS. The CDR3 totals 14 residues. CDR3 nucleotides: TGTGCCAGCAGTGGAGAAGGCGGGTGGGAAAAAGCTTTCTTT. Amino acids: CASSGEGGWEKAFF. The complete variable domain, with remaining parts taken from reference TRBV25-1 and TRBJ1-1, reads EADIYQTPRYLVIGTGKKITLECSQTMGHDKMYWYQQDPGMELHLIHYSYGVNSTEKGDLSSESTVSRIRTEHFPLTLESARPSHTSQYLCASSGEGGWEKAFFGQGTRLTVV.

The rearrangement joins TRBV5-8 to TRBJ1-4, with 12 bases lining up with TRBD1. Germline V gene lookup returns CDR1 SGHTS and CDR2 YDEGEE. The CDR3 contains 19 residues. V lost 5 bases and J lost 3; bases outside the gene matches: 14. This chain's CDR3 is CASRAGTGGVHMANEKLFF. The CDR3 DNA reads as TGTGCCAGCAGAGCCGGGACAGGGGGCGTTCACATGGCTAATGAAAAACTGTTTTTT.

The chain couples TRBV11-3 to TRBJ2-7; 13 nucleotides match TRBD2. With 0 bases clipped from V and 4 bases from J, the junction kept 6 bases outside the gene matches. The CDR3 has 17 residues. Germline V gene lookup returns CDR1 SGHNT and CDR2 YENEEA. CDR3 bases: TGTGCCAGCAGCTTAGATCCCGGGACTAGCGGGACTTACGAGCAGTACTTC. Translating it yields CASSLDPGTSGTYEQYF.

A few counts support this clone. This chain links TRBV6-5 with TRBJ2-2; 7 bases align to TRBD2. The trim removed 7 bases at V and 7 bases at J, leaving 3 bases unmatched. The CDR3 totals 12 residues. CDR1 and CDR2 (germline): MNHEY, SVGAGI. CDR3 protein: CASNIAGGELFF. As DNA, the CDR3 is TGTGCCAGCAACATAGCGGGCGGGGAGCTGTTTTTT.

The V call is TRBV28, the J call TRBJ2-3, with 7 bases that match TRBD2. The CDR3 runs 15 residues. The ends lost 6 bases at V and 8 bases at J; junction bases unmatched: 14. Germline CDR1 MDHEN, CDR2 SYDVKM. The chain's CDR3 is CASSPGTTPLSTQYF. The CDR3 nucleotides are TGTGCCAGCAGCCCCGGGACTACACCCCTCTCTACGCAGTATTTT.

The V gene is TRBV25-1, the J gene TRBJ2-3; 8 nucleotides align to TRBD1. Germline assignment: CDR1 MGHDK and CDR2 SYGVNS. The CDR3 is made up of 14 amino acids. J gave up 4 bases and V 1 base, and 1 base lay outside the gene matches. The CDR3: CASSESQGADTQYF. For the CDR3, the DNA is TGTGCCAGCAGTGAATCACAGGGGGCAGATACGCAGTATTTT.